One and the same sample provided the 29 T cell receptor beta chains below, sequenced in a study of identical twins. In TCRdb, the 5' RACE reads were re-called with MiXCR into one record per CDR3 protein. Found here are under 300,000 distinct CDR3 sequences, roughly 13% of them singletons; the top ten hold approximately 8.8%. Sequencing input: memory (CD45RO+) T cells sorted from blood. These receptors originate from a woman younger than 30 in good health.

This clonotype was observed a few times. The DNA for the CDR3 is TGTGCCAGCAGTTGGGCCACTAATGAAGCTTTCTTT. It specifies CASSWATNEAFF. The chain recombines TRBV6-2 or TRBV6-3 with TRBJ1-1, with D unclear. Germline values: CDR1 MNHEY, CDR2 SVGEGT. This CDR3 region has 12 residues. V lost 4 bases, J lost 7 bases, and 10 bases lay in between.

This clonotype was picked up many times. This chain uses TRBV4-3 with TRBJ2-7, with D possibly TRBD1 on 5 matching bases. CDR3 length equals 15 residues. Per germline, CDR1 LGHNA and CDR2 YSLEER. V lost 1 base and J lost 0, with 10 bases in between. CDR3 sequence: CASSQVYDSSYEQYF. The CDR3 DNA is TGCGCCAGCAGCCAAGTATACGACAGCTCCTACGAGCAGTACTTC.

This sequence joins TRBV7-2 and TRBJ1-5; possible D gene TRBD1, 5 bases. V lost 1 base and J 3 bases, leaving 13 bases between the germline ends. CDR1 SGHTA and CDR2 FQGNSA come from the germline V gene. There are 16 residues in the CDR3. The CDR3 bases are TGTGCCAGCAGCTTAGGTCGGGGACTTCTCAATCAGCCCCAGCATTTT. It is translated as CASSLGRGLLNQPQHF.

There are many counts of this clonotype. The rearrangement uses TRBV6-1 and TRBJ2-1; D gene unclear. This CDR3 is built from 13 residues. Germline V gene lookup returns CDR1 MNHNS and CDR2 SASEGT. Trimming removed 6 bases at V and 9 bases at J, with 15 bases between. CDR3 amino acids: CASSHGPPLEQFF. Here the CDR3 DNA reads TGTGCCAGCAGCCACGGGCCCCCACTTGAGCAGTTCTTC.

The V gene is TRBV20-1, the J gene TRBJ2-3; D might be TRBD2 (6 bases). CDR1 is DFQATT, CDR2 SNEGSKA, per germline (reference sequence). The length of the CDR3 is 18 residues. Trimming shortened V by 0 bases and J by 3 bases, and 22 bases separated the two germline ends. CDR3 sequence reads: CSARDFRARTGRTDTQYF. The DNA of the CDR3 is TGCAGTGCTAGAGATTTTAGGGCTCGTACCGGGAGAACAGATACGCAGTATTTT.

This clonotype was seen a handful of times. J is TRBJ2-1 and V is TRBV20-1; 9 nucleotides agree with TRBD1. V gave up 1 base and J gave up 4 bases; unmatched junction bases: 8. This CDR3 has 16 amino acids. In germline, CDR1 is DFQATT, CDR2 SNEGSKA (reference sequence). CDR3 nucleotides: TGCAGTGCTAGAGTCTCGTCCGGGACAGGGTACAATGAGCAGTTCTTC. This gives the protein CSARVSSGTGYNEQFF.

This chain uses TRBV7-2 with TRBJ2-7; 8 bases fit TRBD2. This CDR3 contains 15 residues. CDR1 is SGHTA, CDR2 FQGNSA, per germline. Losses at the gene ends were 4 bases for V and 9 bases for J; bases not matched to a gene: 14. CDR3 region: CASSYRTSRGSTQYF. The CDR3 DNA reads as TGTGCCAGCAGCTATCGGACTAGCCGGGGGAGCACGCAGTACTTC.

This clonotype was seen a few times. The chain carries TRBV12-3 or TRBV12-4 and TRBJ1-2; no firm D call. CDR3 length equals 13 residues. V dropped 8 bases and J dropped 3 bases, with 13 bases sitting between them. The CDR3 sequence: CASHDFGDYGYTF. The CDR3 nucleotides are TGTGCCAGCCACGATTTTGGGGACTATGGCTACACCTTC.

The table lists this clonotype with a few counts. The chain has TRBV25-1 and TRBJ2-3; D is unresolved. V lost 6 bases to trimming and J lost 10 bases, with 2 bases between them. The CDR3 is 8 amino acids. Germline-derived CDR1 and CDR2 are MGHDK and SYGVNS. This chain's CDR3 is CASRPQYF. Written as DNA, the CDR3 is TGTGCCAGCAGGCCGCAGTATTTT.

CDR3 in DNA: TGTGCCAGCAGTGCCCGGGACCCAAGAGCAGATACGCAGTATTTT. Translating it yields CASSARDPRADTQYF. This chain connects TRBV27 to TRBJ2-3; D is tentatively TRBD1 or TRBD2 (5 bases each). CDR3 length: 15 residues. CDR1 is MNHEY and CDR2 is SMNVEV in the germline V gene (reference sequence). V lost 5 bases to trimming and J lost 4 bases, with 16 bases between them.

This chain's CDR3 is CASSNGYRHSWTSGANVLTF. The CDR3 nucleotides are TGTGCCAGCAGCAACGGATACCGCCACTCCTGGACTTCTGGGGCCAACGTCCTGACTTTC. The V gene is TRBV27, the J gene TRBJ2-6; D might be TRBD2 (5 bases). The CDR3 sequence is 20 residues long. In germline, CDR1 is MNHEY, CDR2 SMNVEV (reference sequence). The germline V and J ends were trimmed by 6 bases and 1 base, with 25 bases remaining between them.

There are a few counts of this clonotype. CDR3 bases: TGCAGTGCTAGTCTAGAGCAAGAGACCCAGTACTTC. As protein: CSASLEQETQYF. This chain connects TRBV20-1 to TRBJ2-5, with D unresolved. V was trimmed by 3 bases and J by 2 bases, leaving 7 bases between them. Germline assignment: CDR1 DFQATT and CDR2 SNEGSKA (reference sequence). The CDR3 runs 12 residues.

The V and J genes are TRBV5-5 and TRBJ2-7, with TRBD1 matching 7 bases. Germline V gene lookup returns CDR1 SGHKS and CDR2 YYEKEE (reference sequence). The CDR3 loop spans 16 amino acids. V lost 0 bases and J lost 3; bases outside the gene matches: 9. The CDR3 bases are TGTGCCAGCAGCTTGGCCCCCGGGACAGCTCTCTACGAGCAGTACTTC. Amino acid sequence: CASSLAPGTALYEQYF.

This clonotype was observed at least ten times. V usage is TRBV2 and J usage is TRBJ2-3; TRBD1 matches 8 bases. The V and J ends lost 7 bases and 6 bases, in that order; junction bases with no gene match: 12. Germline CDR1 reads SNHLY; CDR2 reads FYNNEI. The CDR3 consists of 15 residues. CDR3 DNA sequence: TGTGCCAGCAAATTCGACAGGGGTATGGTGGATACGCAGTATTTT. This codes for CASKFDRGMVDTQYF.

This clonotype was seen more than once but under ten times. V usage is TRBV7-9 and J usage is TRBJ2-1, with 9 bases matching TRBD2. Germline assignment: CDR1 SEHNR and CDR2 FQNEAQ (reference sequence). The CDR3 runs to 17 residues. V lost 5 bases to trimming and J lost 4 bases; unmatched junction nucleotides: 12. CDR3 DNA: TGTGCCAGCAGCCACGGCTTATCTAGCGGGGCTTACAATGAGCAGTTCTTC. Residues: CASSHGLSSGAYNEQFF.

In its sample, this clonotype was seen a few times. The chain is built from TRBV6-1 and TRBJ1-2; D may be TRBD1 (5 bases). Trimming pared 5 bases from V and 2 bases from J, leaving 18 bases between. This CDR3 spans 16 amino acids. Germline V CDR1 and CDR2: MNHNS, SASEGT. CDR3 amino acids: CASSPYRGGINYGYTF. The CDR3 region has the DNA TGTGCCAGCAGTCCCTACCGGGGCGGAATAAACTATGGCTACACCTTC.

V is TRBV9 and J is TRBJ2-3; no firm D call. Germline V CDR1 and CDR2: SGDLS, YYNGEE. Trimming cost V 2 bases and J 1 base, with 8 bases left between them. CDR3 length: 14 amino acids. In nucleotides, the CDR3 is TGTGCCAGCAGCGTGTGGCCTGGCACAGATACGCAGTATTTT. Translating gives CASSVWPGTDTQYF.

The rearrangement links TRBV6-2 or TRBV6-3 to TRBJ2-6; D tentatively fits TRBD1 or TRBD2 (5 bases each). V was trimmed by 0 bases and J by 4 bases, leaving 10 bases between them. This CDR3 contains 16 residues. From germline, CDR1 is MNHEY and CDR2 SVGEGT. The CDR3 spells CASSYSRGTGANVLTF. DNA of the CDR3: TGTGCCAGCAGTTACTCGAGGGGTACAGGGGCCAACGTCCTGACTTTC.

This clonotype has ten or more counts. CDR3 loop: CATSQGVGTEAFF. The DNA for the CDR3 is TGTGCCACCTCACAGGGGGTCGGCACTGAAGCTTTCTTT. V gene TRBV24-1 combines with J gene TRBJ1-1, with 8 bases matching TRBD1. Germline loops: CDR1 KGHDR, CDR2 SFDVKD. Trimming took 9 bases from V and 4 from J; bases not matched to a gene: 6. The CDR3 spans 13 residues.

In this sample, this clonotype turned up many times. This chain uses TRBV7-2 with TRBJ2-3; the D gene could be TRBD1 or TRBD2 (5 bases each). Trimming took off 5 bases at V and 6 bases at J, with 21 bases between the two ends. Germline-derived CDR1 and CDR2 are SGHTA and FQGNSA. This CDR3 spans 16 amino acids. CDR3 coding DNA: TGTGCCAGCAGCCGGGGCCGGGCAGCCCTAATGGATACGCAGTATTTT. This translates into CASSRGRAALMDTQYF.

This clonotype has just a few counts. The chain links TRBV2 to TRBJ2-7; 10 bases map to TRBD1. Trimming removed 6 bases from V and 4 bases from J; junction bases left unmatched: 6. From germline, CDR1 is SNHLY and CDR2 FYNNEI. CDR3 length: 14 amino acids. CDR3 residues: CASSRQGAQYEQYF. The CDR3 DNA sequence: TGTGCCAGCAGCCGACAGGGGGCGCAATACGAGCAGTACTTC. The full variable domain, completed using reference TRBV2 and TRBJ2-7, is EPEVTQTPSHQVTQMGQEVILRCVPISNHLYFYWYRQILGQKVEFLVSFYNNEISEKSEIFDDQFSVERPDGSNFTLKIRSTKLEDSAMYFCASSRQGAQYEQYFGPGTRLTVT.

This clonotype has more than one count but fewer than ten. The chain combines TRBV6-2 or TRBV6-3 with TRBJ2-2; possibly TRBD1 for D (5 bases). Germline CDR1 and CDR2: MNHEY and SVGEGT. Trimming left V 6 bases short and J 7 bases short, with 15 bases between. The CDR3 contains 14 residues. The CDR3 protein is CASRDGQGSGELFF. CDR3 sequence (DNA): TGTGCCAGCAGAGACGGGCAGGGCAGCGGGGAGCTGTTTTTT.

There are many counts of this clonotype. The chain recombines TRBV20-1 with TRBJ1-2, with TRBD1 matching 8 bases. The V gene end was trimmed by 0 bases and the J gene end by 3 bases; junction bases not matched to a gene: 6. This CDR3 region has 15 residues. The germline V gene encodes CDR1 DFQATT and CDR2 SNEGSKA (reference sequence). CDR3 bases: TGCAGTGCTAGAGATCCCACAGGGGGTTACTATGGCTACACCTTC. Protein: CSARDPTGGYYGYTF.

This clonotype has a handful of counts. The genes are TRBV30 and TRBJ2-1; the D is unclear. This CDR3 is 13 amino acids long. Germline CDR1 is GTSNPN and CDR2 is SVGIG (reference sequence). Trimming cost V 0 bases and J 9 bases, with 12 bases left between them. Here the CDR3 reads CAWSVSGNGEQFF. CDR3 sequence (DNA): TGTGCCTGGAGTGTTAGTGGGAATGGTGAGCAGTTCTTC. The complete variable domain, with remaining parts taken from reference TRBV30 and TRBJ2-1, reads SQTIHQWPATLVQPVGSPLSLECTVEGTSNPNLYWYRQAAGRGLQLLFYSVGIGQISSEVPQNLSASRPQDRQFILSSKKLLLSDSGFYLCAWSVSGNGEQFFGPGTRLTVL.

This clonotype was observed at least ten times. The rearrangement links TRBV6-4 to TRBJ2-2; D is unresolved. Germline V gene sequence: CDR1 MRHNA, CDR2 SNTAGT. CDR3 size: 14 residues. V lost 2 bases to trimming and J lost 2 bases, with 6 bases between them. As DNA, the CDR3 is TGTGCCAGCAGTGACGTAGCAAACACCGGGGAGCTGTTTTTT. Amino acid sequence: CASSDVANTGELFF.

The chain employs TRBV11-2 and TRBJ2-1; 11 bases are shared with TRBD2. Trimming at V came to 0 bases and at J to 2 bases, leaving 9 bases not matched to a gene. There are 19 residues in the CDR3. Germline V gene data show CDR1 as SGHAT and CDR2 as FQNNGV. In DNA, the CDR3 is TGTGCCAGCAGCTTAGACCCCCTGATAGCGGGGGGGCCCTACAATGAGCAGTTCTTC. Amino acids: CASSLDPLIAGGPYNEQFF.

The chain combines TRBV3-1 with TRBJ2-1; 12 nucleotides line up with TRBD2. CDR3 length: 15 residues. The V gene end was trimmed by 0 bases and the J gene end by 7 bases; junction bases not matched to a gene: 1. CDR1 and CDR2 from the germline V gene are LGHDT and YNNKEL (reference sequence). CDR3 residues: CASSQDLAGGNEQFF. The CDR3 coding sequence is TGTGCCAGCAGCCAAGATCTAGCGGGGGGGAATGAGCAGTTCTTC.

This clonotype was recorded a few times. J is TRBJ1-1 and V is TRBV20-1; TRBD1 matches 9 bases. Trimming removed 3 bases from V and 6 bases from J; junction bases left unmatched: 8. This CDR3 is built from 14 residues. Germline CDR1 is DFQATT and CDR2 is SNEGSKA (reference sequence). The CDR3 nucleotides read TGCAGTGCTAGGTCTGGGACAGGGAGCCCTGAAGCTTTCTTT. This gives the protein CSARSGTGSPEAFF.

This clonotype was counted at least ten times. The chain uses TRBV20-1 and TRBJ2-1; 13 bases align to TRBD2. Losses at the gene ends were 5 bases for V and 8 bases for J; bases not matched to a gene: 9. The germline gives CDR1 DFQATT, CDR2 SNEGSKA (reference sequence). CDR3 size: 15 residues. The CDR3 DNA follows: TGCAGTGCTGATCGGACTAGCGGGAGTCTCTATGAGCAGTTCTTC. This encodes CSADRTSGSLYEQFF.